This T cell receptor beta chain was recorded in a study of T cells in women clearing cervical HPV infection. Overall study context: HLA type stays a possible confounder, typing being limited.

Method: immunoSEQ multiplex PCR; TCRdb's copy keeps in-frame clones and lacks some. The sample data list about 23,000 clones. Findings and limits, study-wide: Cases and controls were distinguished at AUC approximately 0.81 by richness and V genes.

Points on this clone: Its antigen is unknown.

The clonotype originates from a woman aged 18 to 75 with a cervical HPV16 infection that either progressed to CIN3+ or cleared (not recorded which). The sample was blood buffy coat.

The CDR3 DNA, read in part, is TGTGCCAGCAGCTCCGGGGGGGATCGTTCACCG. Translation: CASSSGGDRSP. The entire CDR3 is CASSSGGDRSPLFF. The chain is built from TRBV11-1 and TRBJ2-2; the match to TRBD2 covers 8 bases. The CDR3 end is not reached by the read, which stops 3 residues before it; the germline J gene fills it in. The CDR3 covers 14 residues. The germline CDR1 and CDR2 sequences are SGHAT and FQDESV (reference sequence).